This TCR beta chain was found in a study of blood T cell repertoires in COVID-19. Study background: The samples span acute and convalescent COVID-19 from the United States, Italy and Spain. The analysed material was cDNA or gDNA that came from T cells, B-cell-depleted T cells, or PBMCs.

Under the authors' procedure: Nucleated cell counts were estimated from reference gene primer amplification. Produced via immunoSEQ multiplex PCR; TCRdb's table is partial and in-frame only. V, J and clone size are taken as reported in that table, and D and trimming were inferred from the DNA itself. The data hold some 130,000 clones, with over 60% observed a single time. V lost 4 bases, J lost 2 bases, and 13 bases lay in between. The CDR3 is made up of 15 amino acids. The V gene's germline CDR1 is SGHNT and CDR2 YYREEE (reference sequence). The receptor's source is a man aged 80 or over with acute or convalescent COVID-19. The chain joins TRBV5-4 to TRBJ1-3; no firm D call. The specimen sequenced was peripheral blood. CDR3 nucleotide sequence: TGTGCCAGCAGCGTGGGGAGGGAGCCTGGAAACACCATATATTTT. It is translated as CASSVGREPGNTIYF.